This passage covers 11 T cell receptor beta chains from one sample sequenced in a study of cytomegalovirus exposure and HLA in healthy donors. The PCR employed 60 Vbeta primers together with 13 Jbeta primers. Repertoires were generated with immunoSEQ multiplex PCR, while TCRdb's copy carries only in-frame clones and drops some. This sample carries 100,000 or so clones, 73% of them seen once, and the ten largest clones take approximately 3.5%. The sequenced sample consisted of PBMCs. The receptor set was obtained from a man aged 35-49 years in good health and CMV-seronegative.

This chain uses TRBV19 with TRBJ2-5; TRBD1 agrees at 10 bases. This CDR3 is 16 amino acids long. Germline CDR1 reads LNHDA; CDR2 reads SQIVND (reference sequence). J lost 5 bases, V lost 9 bases, and 15 bases had no gene match. CDR3 amino acids: CASHRGTGDYGETQYF. In DNA, the CDR3 is TGTGCCAGCCACCGGGGGACAGGGGATTATGGGGAGACCCAGTACTTC.

This chain links TRBV6-5 with TRBJ2-7; 8 bases map to TRBD1. Unmatched junction bases numbered 5, after V lost 4 bases and J lost 3 bases. The CDR3 is made up of 14 amino acids. Per germline, CDR1 MNHEY and CDR2 SVGAGI. This CDR3 is CASSSAGTGYEQYF. Written as DNA, the CDR3 is TGTGCCAGCAGTTCCGCCGGGACAGGCTACGAGCAGTACTTC.

V and J are TRBV27 and TRBJ1-5; D is uncertain. The V end was cut by 4 bases, the J end by 4 bases, with 23 bases between. This CDR3 contains 18 residues. From germline, CDR1 is MNHEY and CDR2 SMNVEV (reference sequence). The CDR3 loop is CASSSRRWGGEFNQPQHF. In nucleotides, the CDR3 is TGTGCCAGCAGTTCCCGCAGGTGGGGAGGAGAATTTAATCAGCCCCAGCATTTT.

The rearrangement links TRBV7-9 to TRBJ2-7; D not certain. The CDR3 length is 13 residues. Per germline, CDR1 SEHNR and CDR2 FQNEAQ (reference sequence). V was shortened by 5 bases and J by 5 bases, with 13 bases between the two germline ends. In DNA, the CDR3 is TGTGCCAGCAGCGGGCCCTCCCAGAACGAGCAGTACTTC. Translated: CASSGPSQNEQYF. Drawing the rest from reference TRBV7-9 and TRBJ2-7, the complete variable domain is DTGVSQNPRHKITKRGQNVTFRCDPISEHNRLYWYRQTLGQGPEFLTYFQNEAQLEKSRLLSDRFSAERPKGSFSTLEIQRTEQGDSAMYLCASSGPSQNEQYFGPGTRLTVT.

The V and J genes are TRBV28 and TRBJ1-1; TRBD1 agrees at 7 bases. V trimming: 5 bases; J trimming: 7 bases; junction bases outside the gene matches: 13. Germline lookup yields CDR1 MDHEN and CDR2 SYDVKM. The CDR3 covers 15 residues. CDR3 DNA sequence: TGTGCCAGCAGTCCTTGGACAGGCGCTCCAAGTGAAGCTTTCTTT. This gives the protein CASSPWTGAPSEAFF.

The V gene is TRBV11-1, the J gene TRBJ2-5; 9 bases fit TRBD1. Germline V gene lookup returns CDR1 SGHAT and CDR2 FQDESV (reference sequence). The V segment lost 4 bases and the J segment 5 bases; nucleotides outside the gene matches: 8. The CDR3 is made up of 15 amino acids. The DNA for the CDR3 is TGTGCCAGCAGCTCCAGAGGGGGGACAGGGGAGACCCAGTACTTC. Translated, it gives CASSSRGGTGETQYF.

V and J are TRBV5-1 and TRBJ1-2; D is possibly TRBD1 (6 bases). Trimming removed 4 bases at V and 2 bases at J, with 9 bases between. CDR3 length: 13 amino acids. From germline, CDR1 is SGHRS and CDR2 YFSETQ. The CDR3 region has the DNA TGCGCCAGCAGCCAGGGGCTGAACTATGGCTACACCTTC. Encoded protein: CASSQGLNYGYTF.

This clone was detected many times. The CDR3 sequence: CASSYVTDTQYF. The CDR3 region has the DNA TGTGCCAGCAGTTATGTAACAGATACGCAGTATTTT. The chain uses TRBV6-6 and TRBJ2-3; D is unclear. Germline CDR1 reads MNHNY; CDR2 reads SVGAGI (reference sequence). Trimming pared 3 bases from V and 3 bases from J, leaving 4 bases between. The CDR3 contains 12 residues.

V is TRBV15 and J is TRBJ2-1, with TRBD2 as a possible D gene (6 bases). CDR3 length: 15 amino acids. Germline values: CDR1 LNHNV, CDR2 YYDKDF (reference sequence). The germline V and J ends were trimmed by 3 bases and 4 bases, with 13 bases remaining between them. This CDR3 reads CATSSAGTYYNEQFF. The CDR3 DNA reads as TGTGCCACCAGCAGTGCCGGGACTTATTACAATGAGCAGTTCTTC.

The CDR3 sequence: CAGEGLAGGTDTQYF. The DNA of the CDR3 is TGTGCCGGAGAGGGGCTAGCGGGGGGCACAGATACGCAGTATTTT. The chain links TRBV6-1 to TRBJ2-3; 10 nucleotides align to TRBD2. This CDR3 has 15 amino acids. Germline loops: CDR1 MNHNS, CDR2 SASEGT. With 11 bases clipped from V and 1 base from J, the junction kept 9 bases outside the gene matches.

This clone turned up a few times. The J gene is TRBJ1-5, the V gene TRBV5-1, with D perhaps TRBD1 (6 bases). The germline CDR1 and CDR2 sequences are SGHRS and YFSETQ. CDR3 length equals 15 residues. V lost 4 bases to trimming and J lost 6 bases, with 17 bases between them. The CDR3 spells CASSPGVSDLQPQHF. CDR3 bases: TGCGCCAGCAGCCCAGGGGTTTCGGATCTTCAGCCCCAGCATTTT. The variable domain in full, completed from reference TRBV5-1 and TRBJ1-5, reads KAGVTQTPRYLIKTRGQQVTLSCSPISGHRSVSWYQQTPGQGLQFLFEYFSETQRNKGNFPGRFSGRQFSNSRSEMNVSTLELGDSALYLCASSPGVSDLQPQHFGDGTRLSIL.